The clone carrying this T cell receptor (beta chain) has at least ten counts. Its antigen is not identified. An equimolar mix of two oligonucleotides served as the beta constant-region primer for TRBC1 and TRBC2. Four rounds of PCR amplified the ligated cDNA using nested alpha and beta constant-region primers plus SP2. A 12-nucleotide UMI and the SP2 primer were added to the cDNA 3' end by oligonucleotide ligation. Via MiXCR, TCRdb re-called the UMI-ligation and nested PCR reads, giving one row per CDR3 protein. The repertoire holds approximately 80,000 distinct CDR3 sequences, with approximately 10% as singletons. The data are from a study of naive and memory T cell subsets. Overall study findings and caveats: No ground truth validated the naive and memory repertoire findings.

Cells stained for CD3, CD4, CD8, CD45RA and CD27 were sorted into four subsets. The CDR3 has 14 amino acids. V was clipped by 1 base and J by 2 bases, with 7 bases between them. The germline V gene encodes CDR1 SGHTA and CDR2 FQGNSA. The rearrangement links TRBV7-2 to TRBJ2-3, with D uncertain. The receptor's source is a human donor in good health. Source material: naive CD8+ T cells from blood. Written as DNA, the CDR3 is TGTGCCAGCAGCTTAGGGCTTATCACAGATACGCAGTATTTT. This encodes CASSLGLITDTQYF.